Listed below are T cell receptor beta chains from one sample, sequenced in a study of beta chain features in type 1 diabetes. The data were produced by immunoSEQ multiplex PCR, yet TCRdb's version contains in-frame clones alone and is incomplete. The repertoire has 300,000 to 350,000 clones, 13% of them found once; the top ten carry over 0.014%. Sequenced input: naive CD4+ T cells from blood. These receptors were collected from a woman between 18 and 29 years old with type 1 diabetes. Both conserved end residues are part of each CDR3. D genes are given only for firm matches. Not all rows give a size; the values are once, few, many and, for expanded clones, a class.

V gene	D gene	clone size	J gene	CDR3 DNA	CDR3 protein
TRBV30	-	-	TRBJ2-5	TGTGCCTGGAGTGTAAAGCGGCCAACTCAAGAGACCCAGTACTTC	CAWSVKRPTQETQYF
TRBV4-1	TRBD1	-	TRBJ2-7	TGCGCCAGCAGCCTACGGGACAGCTACGAGCAGTACTTC	CASSLRDSYEQYF
TRBV2	-	-	TRBJ2-3	TGTGCCAGCCCGAAGGGGGACACAGATACGCAGTATTTT	CASPKGDTDTQYF
TRBV10-3	-	-	TRBJ2-1	TGTGCCCTTGGTACGGGGGACCCATACAATGAGCAGTTCTTC	CALGTGDPYNEQFF
TRBV7-6	TRBD1	-	TRBJ1-2	TGTGCCAGCAGCTTAGCCCCCCTCGAAACAGGGGCTGGCTACACCTTC	CASSLAPLETGAGYTF
TRBV9	-	few	TRBJ2-1	TGTGCCAGCAGCGTGCTTGGAGACTCCTACAATGAGCAGTTCTTC	CASSVLGDSYNEQFF
TRBV7-9	TRBD1	-	TRBJ1-4	TGTGCCAGCAGCCCAGGGACAGGGGCCGAAAAACTGTCTTTT	CASSPGTGAEKLSF
TRBV29-1	-	-	TRBJ1-1	TGCAGCGTGAGGCCGGACACGAACACTGAAGCTTTCTTT	CSVRPDTNTEAFF
TRBV2	-	-	TRBJ1-1	TGTGCCAGCAGTGAAGGGGCCAGACGAGGGACTGAAGCTTTCTTT	CASSEGARRGTEAFF
TRBV18	-	-	TRBJ2-7	TGTGCCAGCTCACGGGACATCGAGCAGTACTTC	CASSRDIEQYF
TRBV18	-	-	TRBJ1-2	TGTGCCAGCTCACCATTCAGGGCCGCCGGTGGCTACACCTTC	CASSPFRAAGGYTF
TRBV6-5	TRBD1	few	TRBJ2-1	TGTGCCAGCAGAACACAGGGGCTGGGGCCGTTCTTC	CASRTQGLGPFF
TRBV7-3	-	-	TRBJ2-3	TGTGCCAGCAGCTCCACCGGTGTAGATACGCAGTATTTT	CASSSTGVDTQYF
TRBV6-5	TRBD1	-	TRBJ1-3	TGTGCCAGCAGGACAGGGACGGGAAACACCATATATTTT	CASRTGTGNTIYF
TRBV5-1	-	-	TRBJ1-1	TGCGCCAGCAGCCTCGACACTGAAGCTTTCTTT	CASSLDTEAFF
TRBV5-1	-	-	TRBJ2-1	TGCGCCAGCAGCCCGGGTACGGGGTACAATGAGCAGTTCTTC	CASSPGTGYNEQFF
TRBV2	TRBD1	-	TRBJ1-1	TGTGCCAGCAGATCACAGGGGGTCTTCAACACTGAAGCTTTCTTT	CASRSQGVFNTEAFF
TRBV28	-	few	TRBJ2-5	TGTGCCAGCAGCGGCGGGGAGACCCAGTACTTC	CASSGGETQYF
TRBV5-6	TRBD1	few	TRBJ2-5	TGTGCCAGCAGGGCCTTGGGACAGGGGGGAGAAGAGACCCAGTACTTC	CASRALGQGGEETQYF
TRBV5-4	-	few	TRBJ2-5	TGTGCCAGCACAGAAGGGGAAGAGACCCAGTACTTC	CASTEGEETQYF
TRBV29-1	TRBD2	few	TRBJ2-5	TGCAGCGTTACCGGACTAGCCGGGGAGACCCAGTACTTC	CSVTGLAGETQYF
TRBV6-5	-	-	TRBJ1-1	TGTGCCAGCACCTCACCAGTACAGGGACGAGCTTTCTTT	CASTSPVQGRAFF